One sample yielded the 13 T cell receptor beta chains listed below, sequenced in a study of identical twins. Using its own MiXCR run on the 5' RACE reads, TCRdb lists one record per CDR3 protein. Of about 1.7 million distinct CDR3 sequences in the sample, about 30% were seen once. The specimen was cord blood. The receptor source for this set is a newborn girl in good health.

V is TRBV20-1 and J is TRBJ2-4, with D perhaps TRBD1 (6 bases). V lost 6 bases and J lost 6, with 24 bases in between. This CDR3 contains 16 residues. From germline, CDR1 is DFQATT and CDR2 SNEGSKA (reference sequence). This CDR3 reads CSARRLRTGWRNIQYF. Written as DNA, the CDR3 is TGCAGTGCCAGAAGACTCCGTACAGGGTGGAGAAACATTCAGTACTTC.

The rearrangement uses TRBV7-9 and TRBJ2-1, with 7 bases identical to TRBD2. CDR1 SEHNR and CDR2 FQNEAQ come from the germline V gene (reference sequence). This CDR3 has 13 amino acids. V trimming: 0 bases; J trimming: 12 bases; junction bases outside the gene matches: 5. This chain's CDR3 is CASSLALGEGQFF. DNA of the CDR3: TGTGCCAGCAGCTTAGCGCTAGGGGAGGGGCAGTTCTTC.

The chain has TRBV28 and TRBJ2-1, with D unclear. The tail of the sequence fits TRBJ2-7 better, so the J call may be wrong. Germline loops: CDR1 MDHEN, CDR2 SYDVKM. The CDR3 spans 16 residues. The CDR3 DNA is TGTGCCAGCAGTCCCGTACTATCCTTCTCCTACAATGAGCAGTACTTC. Protein sequence: CASSPVLSFSYNEQYF.

This chain joins TRBV5-1 and TRBJ1-2; perhaps TRBD1 as D (5 bases). With 5 bases removed from V and 3 bases from J, the gap between germline ends came to 11 bases. CDR1 and CDR2 (germline): SGHRS, YFSETQ. The CDR3 contains 13 residues. This chain's CDR3 is CASSQRGDYGYTF. The CDR3, as DNA: TGCGCCAGCAGTCAGAGAGGGGACTATGGCTACACCTTC.

This clonotype appeared many times. The junction does not match germline at one end; this may be a read error. CDR3 in DNA: TGTGCCAGCGGCCAAGAGACCCAGTACTTC. It translates to CASGQETQYF. V and J are TRBV4-2 and TRBJ2-5, with unresolved D. This CDR3 has 10 residues. The germline gives CDR1 LGHNA, CDR2 YNFKEQ.

Concerning this clonotype: A much larger clonotype is one base distant, so this may be a read error. The chain uses TRBV20-1 and TRBJ2-4; D may match TRBD1 or TRBD2 (5 bases each). This CDR3 comprises 14 residues. Trimming shortened V by 0 bases and J by 13 bases, and 19 bases separated the two germline ends. Looked up from germline, CDR1 is DFQATT and CDR2 is SNEGSKA (reference sequence). This CDR3 is CSARDPRGPYKQYF. DNA for the CDR3: TGCAGTGCTAGAGATCCTCGGGGACCTTACAAGCAGTACTTC.

As concerns this clonotype: Being one base from a much bigger clone, this may be a read error. CDR3 bases: TGTGCCAGCACAATCCACAGGGGGAGGTACGAGCAGTACTTC. Protein: CASTIHRGRYEQYF. The chain has TRBV27 and TRBJ2-7; 8 nucleotides agree with TRBD1. The V and J ends lost 7 bases and 4 bases, in that order; junction bases with no gene match: 9. The CDR3 is made up of 14 amino acids. The germline V gene has CDR1 MNHEY and CDR2 SMNVEV (reference sequence).

The gene calls are TRBV4-2 and TRBJ1-4, with 7 positions matching TRBD1. CDR3 length equals 17 residues. Germline CDR1 LGHNA, CDR2 YNFKEQ. V trimming: 5 bases; J trimming: 4 bases; junction bases outside the gene matches: 13. The CDR3 nucleotides read TGTGCCAGCAGCGGAAAGGTCGTGTCAGGGGGTAATGAAAAACTGTTTTTT. Translating it yields CASSGKVVSGGNEKLFF.

This clonotype has only a few counts. V gene TRBV7-9 combines with J gene TRBJ2-3; 10 bases are shared with TRBD1. The CDR3 is 15 residues long. V was pared by 6 bases and J by 5 bases, with 8 bases of the junction left unmatched. The V gene's germline CDR1 is SEHNR and CDR2 FQNEAQ (reference sequence). The CDR3 sequence: CASRRDRGREDTQYF. For the CDR3, the DNA is TGTGCCAGCAGGCGCGACAGGGGGCGCGAAGATACGCAGTATTTT. The complete variable domain, with remaining parts taken from reference TRBV7-9 and TRBJ2-3, reads DTGVSQNPRHKITKRGQNVTFRCDPISEHNRLYWYRQTLGQGPEFLTYFQNEAQLEKSRLLSDRFSAERPKGSFSTLEIQRTEQGDSAMYLCASRRDRGREDTQYFGPGTRLTVL.

This clonotype was seen more than once but under ten times. The genes are TRBV5-1 and TRBJ2-7, with a tentative D call TRBD2 (5 bases). The CDR3 consists of 12 residues. CDR1 and CDR2 from the germline V gene are SGHRS and YFSETQ. V dropped 1 base and J dropped 5 bases, with 7 bases sitting between them. The CDR3 sequence: CASSLTRNEQYF. The CDR3 coding sequence is TGCGCCAGCAGCTTGACTAGGAACGAGCAGTACTTC.

The chain has TRBV20-1 and TRBJ2-6, with 7 bases lining up with TRBD1. The CDR3 runs 18 residues. The germline V gene has CDR1 DFQATT and CDR2 SNEGSKA (reference sequence). Trimming removed 6 bases from V and 0 bases from J; junction bases left unmatched: 14. The CDR3 protein is CSAFPRRGLLSGANVLTF. The CDR3 region has the DNA TGCAGTGCCTTTCCGAGAAGGGGGCTTCTCTCTGGGGCCAACGTCCTGACTTTC.

This clonotype was picked up a small number of times. The chain is built from TRBV5-1 and TRBJ1-1, with a tentative D call TRBD1 (6 bases). The CDR3 consists of 14 residues. V was shortened by 4 bases and J by 0 bases, with 10 bases between the two germline ends. Germline assignment: CDR1 SGHRS and CDR2 YFSETQ. The CDR3 region has the DNA TGCGCCAGCAGCGGGGGCCCGATGAACACTGAAGCTTTCTTT. Amino acid sequence: CASSGGPMNTEAFF. Based on the CDR3 plus reference TRBV5-1 and TRBJ1-1, the full variable domain is KAGVTQTPRYLIKTRGQQVTLSCSPISGHRSVSWYQQTPGQGLQFLFEYFSETQRNKGNFPGRFSGRQFSNSRSEMNVSTLELGDSALYLCASSGGPMNTEAFFGQGTRLTVV.

The J gene is TRBJ2-5, the V gene TRBV25-1; the match to TRBD2 covers 14 bases. V shed 0 bases and J 5 bases; nucleotides not matched to a gene: 5. This CDR3 is built from 17 residues. Germline V lookup: CDR1 MGHDK, CDR2 SYGVNS. DNA of the CDR3: TGTGCCAGCAGTGAATATGGACTAGCGGGAGGTTATGAGACCCAGTACTTC. Translated, it gives CASSEYGLAGGYETQYF.